This record covers a single T cell receptor beta chain. What it binds is unknown. This record comes from a study of CD8+ T cells in alopecia areata. Across the study: Tofacitinib administration to treated patients was oral, at 5 to 10 mg twice daily.

The study, taken as a whole, reports: Tofacitinib significantly decreased scalp clonality and expanded CD8+ clones among top 100. Normal scalp showed lower clonality than lesional scalp, especially alopecia totalis/universalis.

Specified treatment: oral pan-JAK inhibitor, 5-10 mg twice daily. Investigators isolated RNA and reverse transcribed it into cDNA to act as the sequencing template. Only in-frame clones appear in the TCRdb table, and some are missing; sequencing was by immunoSEQ multiplex PCR. The sample lists about 180,000 clones, approximately 51% occurring once. There are 16 residues in the CDR3. V shed 0 bases and J shed 0 bases, with 11 bases lying between them. CDR1 KGHSH and CDR2 LQKENI come from the germline V gene. The material sequenced was CD8+ T cells sorted from blood, taken around week 54, from a patient treated with tofacitinib. This sequence originates from a human donor with alopecia areata. V is TRBV18 and J is TRBJ2-5; D might be TRBD1 (5 bases). CDR3 residues: CASSPPSKGYQETQYF. CDR3 coding DNA: TGTGCCAGCTCACCACCCTCTAAGGGGTACCAAGAGACCCAGTACTTC.